The T cell receptor beta chain under discussion was sequenced for a study of OX40 agonist ivuxolimab in advanced cancers. CDR1 is SEHNR and CDR2 is FQNEAQ in the germline V gene (reference sequence). The CDR3 runs to 12 residues. Trimming left V 1 base short and J 7 bases short, with 2 bases between. Assay used: immunoSEQ multiplex PCR; TCRdb lists only in-frame clones, some missing. The sample lists 30,000 to 45,000 clones, about 78% occurring once. The sequence derives from an adult with an advanced solid tumor such as melanoma, head and neck, liver or kidney cancer. The J gene is TRBJ1-6, the V gene TRBV7-9, with unresolved D. Here the sequenced sample was CD4+ or CD8+ T cells sorted from blood, taken in a trial of the OX40 agonist ivuxolimab. The CDR3 sequence is CASSLDNSPLHF. The CDR3 bases are TGTGCCAGCAGCTTAGACAATTCACCCCTCCACTTT.